This TCR beta chain was retrieved from a study of identical twins. A single record per CDR3 protein comes from TCRdb applying MiXCR to the 5' RACE reads. The sample lists hundreds of thousands of distinct CDR3 sequences, around a sixth seen once, with about an eighth in the top ten. The CDR3 extends over 14 amino acids. Germline lookup yields CDR1 SGHRS and CDR2 YFSETQ. The V and J ends lost 4 bases and 5 bases, in that order; junction bases with no gene match: 5. These same data were also listed under a study on T cells expressing NK-cell markers. From that paper: What remained unclear was the HCMV specificity of expanded NKG2C+ T cell clones.

What was sequenced was PBMCs. The sequence came from a woman between 18 and 30 years old in good health. The rearrangement links TRBV5-1 to TRBJ2-1, with 8 bases matching TRBD2. The CDR3: CASSVGGANNEQFF. DNA of the CDR3: TGCGCCAGCAGCGTCGGGGGGGCCAACAATGAGCAGTTCTTC.